This TCR beta chain derives from a study of blood T cell repertoires in COVID-19. Clinical histories supplied by participants themselves formed the basis of cohort assignment. In this sample, this clone turned up a few times. V gave up 2 bases and J gave up 5 bases, with 7 bases separating them. The CDR3 is made up of 13 amino acids. Germline lookup yields CDR1 SGHAT and CDR2 FQNNGV. As handled by the study authors: Reference gene primers were amplified, and this amplification served to estimate nucleated cell counts. Clones were read by immunoSEQ multiplex PCR, and TCRdb kept only the in-frame ones, dropping some. The DNA was the basis for D and trimming; V, J and clone size are from that table. The table records 350,000 to 550,000 clones, around nine tenths of them present only once.

The sample consisted of PBMCs or T cells enriched from blood (not recorded which). The TCR originated in a woman aged 18-29 years with acute COVID-19. V and J are TRBV11-2 and TRBJ1-5; D gene ambiguous. The DNA of the CDR3 is TGTGCCAGCAGCTTACAACCGGATCAGCCCCAGCATTTT. Residues: CASSLQPDQPQHF.